This T cell receptor (beta chain) derives from a study of shared clonotypes between healthy human individuals. CDR1 is SQVTM, CDR2 ANQGSEA, per germline. The CDR3 runs to 12 residues. Trimming cost V 4 bases and J 6 bases, with 13 bases left between them. Libraries were prepared by immunoSEQ multiplex PCR; TCRdb keeps only in-frame clonotypes and omits some of them. The top ten clones hold roughly 0.06% of a sample with roughly 530,000 clones, almost 97% of them seen once. Sample: naive CD4+ T cells sorted from blood. Subset specified: CD45RA+ positively selected. The V call is TRBV29-1, the J call TRBJ2-7; D call uncertain. This receptor was identified in a woman under 40 in good health. The CDR3 reads CSVVKSSGEQYF. DNA for the CDR3: TGCAGCGTTGTAAAGTCAAGTGGCGAGCAGTACTTC.